A selection of T cell receptor beta chains follows, all from one sample in a study of CD8 T cells in Susac syndrome. From the immunoSEQ multiplex PCR reads, TCRdb called clonotypes with MiXCR, one entry per CDR3 protein. The table has under 550,000 distinct CDR3 sequences, around 85% seen once. The sample was CD8+ T cells from PBMCs. These receptors were taken from a human donor with multiple sclerosis. CDR3s include the opening cysteine and the closing phenylalanine or tryptophan. The D gene is left open where the match is weak. Clone size appears in some rows only: once, few, many, or a class for an expanded clone.

cdr3_aa cdr3_nt clone_size d_call j_call v_call
CASRGAGGGETQYF TGTGCCAGCAGAGGGGCGGGAGGGGGTGAGACCCAGTACTTC NA TRBD2 TRBJ2-5 TRBV25-1
CASSLGLDYTF TGTGCCAGCAGCTTAGGGTTAGACTACACCTTC NA NA TRBJ1-2 TRBV7-9
CASSESTGGEVGYNYNEQFF TGCGCCAGCAGTGAGTCGACGGGTGGGGAGGTTGGCTATAACTACAATGAGCAGTTCTTC NA NA TRBJ2-1 TRBV10-1
CASSSIQGAMNTEAFF TGTGCCAGCAGCTCTATACAGGGGGCGATGAACACTGAAGCTTTCTTT NA TRBD1 TRBJ1-1 TRBV12-3/TRBV12-4
CSAKPGTSYEQYF TGCAGCGCGAAGCCCGGGACAAGCTACGAGCAGTACTTC once NA TRBJ2-7 TRBV29-1
CSVGTGGGRTEAFF TGCAGCGTTGGAACAGGGGGTGGGCGCACTGAAGCTTTCTTT NA TRBD1 TRBJ1-1 TRBV29-1
CASSLWLRGDEQFF TGTGCCAGCAGCTTATGGCTACGGGGGGATGAGCAGTTCTTC NA TRBD2 TRBJ2-1 TRBV7-3
CASSQVEGQETQYF TGCGCCAGCAGCCAAGTAGAGGGCCAAGAGACCCAGTACTTC NA NA TRBJ2-5 TRBV4-1
CAISGRGDLTEAFF TGTGCCATCAGTGGACGGGGGGACCTCACTGAAGCTTTCTTT NA NA TRBJ1-1 TRBV10-3
CASSYSETSGSVHEQFF TGTGCCAGCAGTTATAGTGAGACTAGCGGGAGCGTCCATGAGCAGTTCTTC NA TRBD2 TRBJ2-1 TRBV6-2/TRBV6-3
CASSYPRDYLTGELFF TGTGCCAGCAGTTACCCCCGGGACTACCTCACCGGGGAGCTGTTTTTT NA TRBD2 TRBJ2-2 TRBV2
CASSLQTPPMGEQYF TGTGCCAGCAGTTTACAGACCCCCCCGATGGGTGAGCAGTACTTC once NA TRBJ2-7 TRBV27
CSARDELTSAFF TGCAGTGCTAGAGATGAGCTGACTTCGGCTTTCTTT NA NA TRBJ1-1 TRBV20-1
CAGSSWGYYEQYF TGCGCCGGCAGCTCGTGGGGTTACTACGAGCAGTACTTC NA NA TRBJ2-7 TRBV5-1
CASTSSPYEQYF TGTGCCAGCACCAGCTCACCCTACGAGCAGTACTTC NA NA TRBJ2-7 TRBV6-5
CASSSGLAANTGELFF TGTGCCAGCAGTTCCGGACTAGCGGCGAACACCGGGGAGCTGTTTTTT once TRBD2 TRBJ2-2 TRBV27
CATSDRPGTGELFF TGTGCCACCAGTGACCGGCCGGGGACCGGGGAGCTGTTTTTT NA NA TRBJ2-2 TRBV24-1
CASRRGTSSYNEQFF TGTGCCAGCAGGAGGGGAACTAGCTCCTACAATGAGCAGTTCTTC NA NA TRBJ2-1 TRBV25-1
CASSTSPLAGANEQYF TGTGCCAGCAGCACCAGCCCGTTAGCGGGAGCCAACGAGCAGTACTTC NA TRBD2 TRBJ2-7 TRBV7-2
CASSYAYRAPGTEAFF TGTGCCAGCAGTTACGCCTACAGGGCGCCGGGCACTGAAGCTTTCTTT NA NA TRBJ1-1 TRBV6-2/TRBV6-3
CASSISGAGDSNQPQHF TGTGCCAGTAGTATCTCAGGTGCTGGGGATAGCAATCAGCCCCAGCATTTT NA NA TRBJ1-5 TRBV19
CASSPRLAALTGELFF TGTGCCAGCAGTCCGCGACTAGCGGCCCTCACCGGGGAGCTGTTTTTT NA TRBD2 TRBJ2-2 TRBV2
CASEAGLADNNEQFF TGTGCCAGCGAAGCGGGACTAGCGGACAACAATGAGCAGTTCTTC NA TRBD2 TRBJ2-1 TRBV2
CASSQTGIEQYF TGTGCCAGCAGCCAAACCGGGATCGAGCAGTACTTC NA NA TRBJ2-7 TRBV14